This T cell receptor (beta chain) is from a study of blood T cell repertoires in COVID-19. Overall study context: The United States, Italy and Spain provided the acute and convalescent COVID-19 samples. T cells, B-cell-depleted T cells, or PBMCs provided the cDNA or gDNA that served as material.

Measured with immunoSEQ multiplex PCR; TCRdb has only the in-frame clones, and not every one. This table has 250,000 to 300,000 clones, 90% to 95% appearing once. The V end lost 1 base, the J end lost 4 bases, and 16 bases lay between the germline ends. From germline, CDR1 is KGHSH and CDR2 LQKENI. The CDR3 runs to 16 residues. Those enrolled, adults aged roughly 18 to 95 years, came from about two dozen US areas. Participants had their cohort set by participant-reported clinical history. The receptor comes from a human donor in a cohort exposed to, infected with or recovered from COVID-19 (not recorded which). The donor label of this sample is uncertain. J is TRBJ1-1 and V is TRBV18; D ambiguous. Sequenced input: PBMCs or T cells enriched from blood (not recorded which). The CDR3: CASSPRTGFVGTEAFF. The CDR3 nucleotides are TGTGCCAGCTCACCACGGACGGGGTTTGTTGGCACTGAAGCTTTCTTT.